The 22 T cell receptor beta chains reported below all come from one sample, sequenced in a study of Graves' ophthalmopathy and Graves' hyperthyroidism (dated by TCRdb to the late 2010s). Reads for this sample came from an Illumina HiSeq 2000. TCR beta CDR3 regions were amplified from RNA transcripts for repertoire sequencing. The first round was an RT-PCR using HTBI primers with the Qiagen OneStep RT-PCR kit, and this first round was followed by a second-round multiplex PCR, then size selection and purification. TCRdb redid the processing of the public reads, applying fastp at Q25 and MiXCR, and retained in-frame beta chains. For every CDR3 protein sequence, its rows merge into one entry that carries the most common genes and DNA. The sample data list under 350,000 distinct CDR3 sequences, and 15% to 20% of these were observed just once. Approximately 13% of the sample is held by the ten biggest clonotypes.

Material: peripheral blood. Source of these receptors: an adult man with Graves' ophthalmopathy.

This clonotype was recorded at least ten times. The CDR3 spells CASSLSSGGFSADTQYF. CDR3 nucleotides: TGTGCCAGCAGTTTGTCTAGCGGGGGATTTAGCGCAGATACGCAGTATTTT. The chain links TRBV12-3 or TRBV12-4 to TRBJ2-3, with TRBD2 matching over 10 bases. The CDR3 has 17 amino acids. V was clipped by 3 bases and J by 4 bases; unmatched bases: 10.

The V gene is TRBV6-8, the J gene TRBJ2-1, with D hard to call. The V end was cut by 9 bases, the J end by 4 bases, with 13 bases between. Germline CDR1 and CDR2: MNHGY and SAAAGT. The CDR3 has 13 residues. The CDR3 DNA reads TGTGCCAGGTTTAGGGCTAGTTACAATGAGCAGTTCTTC. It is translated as CARFRASYNEQFF.

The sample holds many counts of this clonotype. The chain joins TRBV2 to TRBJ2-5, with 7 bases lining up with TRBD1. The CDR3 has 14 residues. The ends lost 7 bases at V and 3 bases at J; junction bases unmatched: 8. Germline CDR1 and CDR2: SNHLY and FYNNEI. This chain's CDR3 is CASNNYRGKETQYF. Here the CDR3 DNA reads TGTGCCAGCAACAACTACAGGGGAAAAGAGACCCAGTACTTC.

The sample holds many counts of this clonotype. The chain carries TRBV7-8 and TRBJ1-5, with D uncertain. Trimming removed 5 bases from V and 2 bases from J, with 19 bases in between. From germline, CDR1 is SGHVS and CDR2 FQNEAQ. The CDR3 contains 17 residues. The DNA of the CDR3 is TGTGCCAGCAGCCCTCGAGAGGTAGTGGTCGGCAATCAGCCCCAGCATTTT. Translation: CASSPREVVVGNQPQHF.

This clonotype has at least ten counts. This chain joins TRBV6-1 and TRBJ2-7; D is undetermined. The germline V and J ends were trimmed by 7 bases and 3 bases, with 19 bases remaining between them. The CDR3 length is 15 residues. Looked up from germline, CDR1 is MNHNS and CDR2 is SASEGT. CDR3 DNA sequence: TGTGCCAGCACCCAATTCAGTATATACAGCTACGAGCAGTACTTC. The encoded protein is CASTQFSIYSYEQYF.

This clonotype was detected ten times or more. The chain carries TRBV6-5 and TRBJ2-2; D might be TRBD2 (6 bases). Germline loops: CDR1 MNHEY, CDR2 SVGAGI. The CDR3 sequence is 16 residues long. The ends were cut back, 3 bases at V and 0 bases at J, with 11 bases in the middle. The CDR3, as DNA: TGTGCCAGCAGTTATTCCGGGACTTCGAACACCGGGGAGCTGTTTTTT. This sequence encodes CASSYSGTSNTGELFF.

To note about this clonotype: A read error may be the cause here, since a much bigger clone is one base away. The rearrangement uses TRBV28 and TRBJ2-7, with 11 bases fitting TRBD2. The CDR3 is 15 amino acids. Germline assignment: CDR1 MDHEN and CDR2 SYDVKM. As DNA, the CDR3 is TGTGTCAGCAGTTGGACGACTAGCGGGAAGGGCGAGCAGTACTTC. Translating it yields CVSSWTTSGKGEQYF. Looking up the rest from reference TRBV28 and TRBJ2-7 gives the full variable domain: DVKVTQSSRYLVKRTGEKVFLECVQDMDHENMFWYRQDPGLGLRLIYFSYDVKMKEKGDIPEGYSVSREKKERFSLILESASTNQTSMYLCVSSWTTSGKGEQYFGPGTRLTVT.

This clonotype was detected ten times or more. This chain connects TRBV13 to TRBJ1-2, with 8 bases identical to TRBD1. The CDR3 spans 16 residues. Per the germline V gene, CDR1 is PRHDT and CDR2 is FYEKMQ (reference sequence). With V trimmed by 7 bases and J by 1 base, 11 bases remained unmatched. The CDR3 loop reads CASTTAGQAFNYGYTF. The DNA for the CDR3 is TGTGCCAGCACTACGGCGGGACAGGCTTTTAACTATGGCTACACCTTC.

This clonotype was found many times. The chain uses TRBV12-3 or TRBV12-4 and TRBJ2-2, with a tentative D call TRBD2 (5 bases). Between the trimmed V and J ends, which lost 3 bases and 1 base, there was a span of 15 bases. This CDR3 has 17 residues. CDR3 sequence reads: CASSFRPGNMNTGELFF. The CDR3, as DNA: TGTGCCAGCAGTTTCCGCCCGGGAAACATGAACACCGGGGAGCTGTTTTTT.

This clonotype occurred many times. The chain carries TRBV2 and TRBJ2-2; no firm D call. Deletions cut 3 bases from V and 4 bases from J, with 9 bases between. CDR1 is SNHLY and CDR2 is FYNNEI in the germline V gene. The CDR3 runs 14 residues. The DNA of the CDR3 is TGTGCCAGCAGTGAGTCCAGAACCACCGGGGAGCTGTTTTTT. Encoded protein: CASSESRTTGELFF.

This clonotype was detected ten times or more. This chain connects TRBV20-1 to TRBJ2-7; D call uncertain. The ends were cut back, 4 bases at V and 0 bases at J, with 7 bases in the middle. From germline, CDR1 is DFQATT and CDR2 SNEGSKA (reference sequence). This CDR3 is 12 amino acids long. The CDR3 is CSATKSSYEQYF. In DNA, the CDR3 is TGCAGTGCTACGAAGAGCTCCTACGAGCAGTACTTC.

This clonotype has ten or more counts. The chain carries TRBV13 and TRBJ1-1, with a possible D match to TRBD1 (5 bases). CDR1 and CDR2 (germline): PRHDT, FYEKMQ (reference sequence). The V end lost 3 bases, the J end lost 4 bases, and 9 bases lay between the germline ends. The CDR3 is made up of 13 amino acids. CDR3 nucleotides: TGTGCCAGCAGCTTCAGACAGACCACTGAAGCTTTCTTT. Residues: CASSFRQTTEAFF.

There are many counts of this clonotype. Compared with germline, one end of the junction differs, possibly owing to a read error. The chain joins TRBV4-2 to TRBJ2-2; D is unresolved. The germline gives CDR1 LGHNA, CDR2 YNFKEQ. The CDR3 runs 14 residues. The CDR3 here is CASSKDQTGGELFF. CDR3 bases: TGTGCCAGCAGCAAAGACCAGACGGGCGGGGAGCTGTTTTTT.

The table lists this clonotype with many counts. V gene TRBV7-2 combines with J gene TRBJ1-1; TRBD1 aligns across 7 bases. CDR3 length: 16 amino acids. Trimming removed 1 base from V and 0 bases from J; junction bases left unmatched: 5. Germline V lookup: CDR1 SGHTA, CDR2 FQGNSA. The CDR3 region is CASSLGGQLLNTEAFF. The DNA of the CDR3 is TGTGCCAGCAGCTTAGGGGGACAGCTGTTGAACACTGAAGCTTTCTTT.

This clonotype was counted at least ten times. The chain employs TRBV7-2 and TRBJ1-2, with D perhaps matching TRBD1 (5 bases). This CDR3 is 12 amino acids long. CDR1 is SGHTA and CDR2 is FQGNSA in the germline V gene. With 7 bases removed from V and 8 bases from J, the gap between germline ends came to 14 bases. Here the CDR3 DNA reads TGTGCCAGCACGGGTGAGGGGCCGGGCTACACCTTC. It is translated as CASTGEGPGYTF.

Written as DNA, the CDR3 is TGTGCCAGCAGCTTTACCGGCAGACAGACCAACTATGGCTACACCTTC. This gives the protein CASSFTGRQTNYGYTF. The rearrangement links TRBV11-2 to TRBJ1-2; maybe TRBD1 (5 bases). Germline CDR1 reads SGHAT; CDR2 reads FQNNGV. Trimming pared 3 bases from V and 2 bases from J, leaving 16 bases between. This CDR3 spans 16 amino acids.

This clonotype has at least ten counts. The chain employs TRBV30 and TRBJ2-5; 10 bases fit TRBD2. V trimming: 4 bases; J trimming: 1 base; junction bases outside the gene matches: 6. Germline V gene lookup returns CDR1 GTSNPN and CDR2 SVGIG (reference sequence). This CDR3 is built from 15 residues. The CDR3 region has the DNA TGTGCCTGGAATCCGGGACTAGCGAGCCAAGAGACCCAGTACTTC. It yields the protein CAWNPGLASQETQYF.

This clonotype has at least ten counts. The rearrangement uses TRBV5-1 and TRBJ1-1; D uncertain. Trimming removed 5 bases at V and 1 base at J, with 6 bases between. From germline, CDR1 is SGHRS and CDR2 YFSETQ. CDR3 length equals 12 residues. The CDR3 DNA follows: TGCGCCAGCAGTAGTCCGAACACTGAAGCTTTCTTT. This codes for CASSSPNTEAFF.

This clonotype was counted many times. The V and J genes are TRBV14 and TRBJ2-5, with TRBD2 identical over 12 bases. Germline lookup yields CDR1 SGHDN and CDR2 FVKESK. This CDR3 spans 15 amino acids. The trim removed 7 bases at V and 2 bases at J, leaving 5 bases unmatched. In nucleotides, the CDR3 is TGTGCCAGCAAGACTAGCGGGAGATGGCAAGAGACCCAGTACTTC. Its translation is CASKTSGRWQETQYF.

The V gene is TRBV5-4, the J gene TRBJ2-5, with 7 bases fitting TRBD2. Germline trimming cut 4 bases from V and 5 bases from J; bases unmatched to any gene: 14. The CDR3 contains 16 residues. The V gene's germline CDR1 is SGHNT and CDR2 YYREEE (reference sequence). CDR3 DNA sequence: TGTGCCAGCAGCAAACCTAGCGGAGGGTGGCACGAGACCCAGTACTTC. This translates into CASSKPSGGWHETQYF.

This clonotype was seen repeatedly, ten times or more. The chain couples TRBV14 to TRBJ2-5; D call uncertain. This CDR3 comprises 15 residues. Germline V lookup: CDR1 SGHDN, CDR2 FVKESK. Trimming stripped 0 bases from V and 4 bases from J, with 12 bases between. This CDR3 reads CASSQDIGSSETQYF. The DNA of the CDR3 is TGTGCCAGCAGCCAAGATATAGGGTCCTCAGAGACCCAGTACTTC.

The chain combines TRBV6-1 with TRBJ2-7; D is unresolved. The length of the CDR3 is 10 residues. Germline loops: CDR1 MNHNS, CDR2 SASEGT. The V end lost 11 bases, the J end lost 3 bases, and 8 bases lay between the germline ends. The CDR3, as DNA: TGTGCCGCCGGCCTCTACGAGCAGTACTTC. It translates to CAAGLYEQYF.